This T cell receptor (beta chain) was obtained from a study of spatial heterogeneity in lung cancer. Across the whole study: Sequencing consistently turned up more beta-chain sequences than alpha-chain sequences. Within raw reads, each unique TCR and UMI combination appeared on average more than ten times.

As for time point: sample taken at primary tumor resection. Whole RNA from tumor, nontumor lung or frozen PBMC was sequenced unsorted. Every cDNA TCR molecule received its own unique molecular identifier. TCRdb redid the calling of the 5' RACE reads with MiXCR, one entry per CDR3 protein. The sample contains about 82,000 distinct CDR3 sequences, 10% to 15% of which appear only once. Regarding the study as a whole: Ubiquitous expanded tumor TCRs were seen in blood more at resection than at follow-up.

Trimming removed 1 base from V and 4 bases from J, with 8 bases in between. CDR1 is SEHNR, CDR2 FQNEAQ, per germline (reference sequence). CDR3 length: 13 residues. This clonotype was counted at least ten times. Its antigen remains unidentified. This chain connects TRBV7-9 to TRBJ2-7, with D uncertain. The material was PBMCs, obtained at surgery. The sequence derives from a male donor with early-stage non-small cell lung cancer. In DNA, the CDR3 is TGTGCCAGCAGCTTAGGGGCCGGGTACGAGCAGTACTTC. Residues: CASSLGAGYEQYF.